This T cell receptor beta chain was sequenced in a study of blood T cell repertoires in COVID-19. Background on the study: From T cells, B-cell-depleted T cells, or PBMCs came the material, which was cDNA or gDNA.

In the study's own analysis: Using reference gene primer amplification, nucleated cell counts were estimated. TCRdb's copy holds only in-frame clones and misses some; the assay was immunoSEQ multiplex PCR. V, J and clone size reflect that table, while D and trimming were determined from the DNA. The data hold about 360,000 clones, with approximately 88% observed a single time. Participant ages covered roughly 18 to 90 years across 25 or so US areas. Assignments of participants to cohorts depended upon their own reported clinical history. With V trimmed by 0 bases and J by 4 bases, 9 bases remained unmatched. Germline assignment: CDR1 LNHNV and CDR2 YYDKDF (reference sequence). The CDR3 has 17 amino acids.

The receptor comes from a woman in her thirties or forties with acute COVID-19. The chain joins TRBV15 to TRBJ2-1, with TRBD1 matching 7 bases. Sequencing used PBMCs or T cells enriched from blood (not recorded which). The CDR3 region has the DNA TGTGCCACCAGCAGAGATTTGGGAAAGGGGGCATACAATGAGCAGTTCTTC. It encodes CATSRDLGKGAYNEQFF.